The sequence of this TCR beta chain was determined in a study of T cell responses to AZD1222 COVID-19 vaccine. Study-level findings and limits: Repertoire sampling happened only post peak T cell response.

Method: immunoSEQ multiplex PCR; TCRdb's copy keeps in-frame clones and lacks some. Counted here are 140,000 to 150,000 clones, about 94% occurring once; the ten biggest clones make up 4.5% to 5.5%. Of note for this clone: Its antigen is still unknown.

Trimming took off 3 bases at V and 6 bases at J, with 8 bases between the two ends. This CDR3 has 12 residues. Germline V gene lookup returns CDR1 LGHNT and CDR2 FRNRAP. The receptor's source is an adult in good health. Source: peripheral blood, taken on day 0 of AZD1222 vaccination. This chain links TRBV12-5 with TRBJ1-1; a possible D gene is TRBD1 (5 bases). For the CDR3, the DNA is TGTGCTAGTGGTTTTGGGGGTGCTGAAGCTTTCTTT. Its protein is CASGFGGAEAFF.